Presented here are 27 T cell receptor beta chains from one specimen sequenced in a study of molecular identifiers for immune sequencing clone quantification. TCRdb processed the PCR reads anew with MiXCR; each CDR3 protein has one entry. Altogether more than 300,000 distinct CDR3 sequences are present, over 20% being singletons, with the ten largest covering approximately 0.84%. The sequencing input was naive CD8+ T cells from blood, with Jurkat cell RNA spiked in. Subset meaning: FACS-sorted CD8+CD4-CCR7+CD45RA+ naive T cells. These receptors all stem from a human donor in good health. Some libraries in this study had Jurkat cell RNA spiked in.

The table lists this clonotype with a few counts. The rearrangement uses TRBV11-2 and TRBJ1-1; D remains unclear. CDR3 size: 15 residues. Germline values: CDR1 SGHAT, CDR2 FQNNGV. Trimming stripped 5 bases from V and 0 bases from J, with 13 bases between. CDR3 sequence: CASSPLASMNTEAFF. CDR3 DNA: TGTGCCAGCAGCCCTTTGGCGAGTATGAACACTGAAGCTTTCTTT.

This chain links TRBV7-9 with TRBJ2-5, with D perhaps matching TRBD1 (6 bases). Trimming left V 4 bases short and J 2 bases short, with 11 bases between. CDR3 length: 14 amino acids. Germline V lookup: CDR1 SEHNR, CDR2 FQNEAQ (reference sequence). CDR3 coding DNA: TGTGCCAGCAGCTGGACGGGACATCAAGAGACCCAGTACTTC. It codes for CASSWTGHQETQYF.

The V and J genes are TRBV10-2 and TRBJ2-7; D gene uncertain. V lost 3 bases and J lost 3, with 9 bases in between. The germline CDR1 and CDR2 sequences are WSHSY and SAAADI. The CDR3 is 13 residues long. The CDR3 region has the DNA TGCGCCAGCAGTGATGGAGCATACTACGAGCAGTACTTC. Translated, it gives CASSDGAYYEQYF.

The J gene is TRBJ2-3, the V gene TRBV7-8; D unresolved. This CDR3 is built from 16 residues. Germline values: CDR1 SGHVS, CDR2 FQNEAQ. Between the trimmed V and J ends, which lost 2 bases and 0 bases, there was a span of 12 bases. The DNA of the CDR3 is TGTGCCAGCAGCTTACTCAATGGGGTTAGCACAGATACGCAGTATTTT. This encodes CASSLLNGVSTDTQYF.

About this clonotype: An end of the junction differs from the germline gene, which may be a read error. The chain employs TRBV7-9 and TRBJ1-4; TRBD1 matches at 11 bases. This CDR3 has 15 amino acids. Germline V CDR1 and CDR2: SEHNR, FQNEAQ (reference sequence). The CDR3, as DNA: TGTGCCAGCAGCGGACAGGGGGCTACTAATGGAAAACTGTTTTTT. Protein product: CASSGQGATNGKLFF.

This clonotype was detected only a few times. The CDR3 loop is CASSQRADEAYEQYF. The DNA of the CDR3 is TGCGCCAGCAGCCAAAGGGCGGACGAGGCCTACGAGCAGTACTTC. The chain is built from TRBV4-1 and TRBJ2-7; no firm D call. The CDR3 is 15 residues long. V was trimmed by 2 bases and J by 2 bases, leaving 13 bases between them. The V gene's germline CDR1 is MGHRA and CDR2 YSYEKL.

For the CDR3, the DNA is TGCGCCAGCAGCCAAGCGTCAGACACTATCACCTACGAGCAGTACTTC. It translates to CASSQASDTITYEQYF. The rearrangement links TRBV4-1 to TRBJ2-7; no clear D gene. CDR3 length: 16 amino acids. V was pared by 1 base and J by 2 bases, with 15 bases between. Germline V CDR1 and CDR2: MGHRA, YSYEKL.

This clonotype was observed a single time. Just one base apart from a much larger clone, this may be a read error. The rearrangement joins TRBV14 to TRBJ1-1; TRBD1 is a possible D gene (6 bases). There are 14 residues in the CDR3. The germline V gene encodes CDR1 SGHDN and CDR2 FVKESK. V lost 10 bases to trimming and J lost 0 bases, with 15 bases between them. CDR3 amino acids: CANRQDTLNTEAFF. The CDR3 DNA sequence: TGTGCCAACAGACAGGACACATTGAACACTGAAGCTTTCTTT.

This clonotype was counted many times. The chain employs TRBV24-1 and TRBJ2-2; 8 bases agree with TRBD1. The CDR3 covers 16 residues. CDR1 and CDR2 from the germline V gene are KGHDR and SFDVKD. Unmatched junction bases numbered 10, after V lost 4 bases and J lost 7 bases. CDR3 in amino acids: CATSDRGQGVNGELFF. As DNA, the CDR3 is TGTGCCACCAGTGACCGCGGACAGGGCGTTAACGGGGAGCTGTTTTTT.

A word on this clonotype: Just one base apart from a much larger clone, this may be a read error. The final CDR3 position lacks the conserved phenylalanine or tryptophan, pointing to a likely read error. The V and J genes are TRBV27 and TRBJ1-1; D call uncertain. The CDR3 consists of 15 residues. Germline V CDR1 and CDR2: MNHEY, SMNVEV (reference sequence). The V gene lost 5 bases and the J gene lost 6 bases, with 19 bases spanning the gap. Written as DNA, the CDR3 is TGTGCCAGCAGTCCCTACCCCTCAATGACTCCTGAAGCTTTCTAT. Translation: CASSPYPSMTPEAFY.

This clonotype came up many times. The CDR3 region is CAWSLRDSVSNQPQHF. The CDR3 DNA reads as TGTGCCTGGAGCCTCCGGGACAGTGTTAGCAATCAGCCCCAGCATTTT. The chain employs TRBV30 and TRBJ1-5, with 7 bases fitting TRBD1. The germline CDR1 and CDR2 sequences are GTSNPN and SVGIG (reference sequence). Trimming removed 3 bases from V and 0 bases from J; junction bases left unmatched: 8. The CDR3 contains 16 residues. Supplemented by reference TRBV30 and TRBJ1-5, the full variable domain reads SQTIHQWPATLVQPVGSPLSLECTVEGTSNPNLYWYRQAAGRGLQLLFYSVGIGQISSEVPQNLSASRPQDRQFILSSKKLLLSDSGFYLCAWSLRDSVSNQPQHFGDGTRLSIL.

This clonotype was seen many times. The V call is TRBV9, the J call TRBJ2-3, with no clear D. The CDR3 extends over 15 amino acids. V was clipped by 0 bases and J by 2 bases, with 10 bases between them. Germline V lookup: CDR1 SGDLS, CDR2 YYNGEE. This CDR3 is CASSVELTFTDTQYF. CDR3 in DNA: TGTGCCAGCAGCGTAGAACTGACCTTCACAGATACGCAGTATTTT.

In this sample, this clonotype turned up many times. This CDR3 is CASAEGLAGLNEQFF. DNA of the CDR3: TGCGCCAGCGCCGAAGGACTAGCGGGACTGAATGAGCAGTTCTTC. The chain links TRBV4-3 to TRBJ2-1; 12 bases match TRBD2. The V segment lost 8 bases and the J segment 7 bases; nucleotides outside the gene matches: 9. Per the germline V gene, CDR1 is LGHNA and CDR2 is YSLEER. This CDR3 has 15 amino acids.

The chain has TRBV3-1 and TRBJ2-5, with 9 bases lining up with TRBD2. The CDR3 runs 17 residues. The ends lost 3 bases at V and 2 bases at J; junction bases unmatched: 10. CDR1 and CDR2 from the germline V gene are LGHDT and YNNKEL (reference sequence). CDR3 sequence (DNA): TGTGCCAGCAGCCAGGCGGGGGGGACTAGCTATCAAGAGACCCAGTACTTC. Its protein is CASSQAGGTSYQETQYF.

The sample holds many counts of this clonotype. The chain joins TRBV2 to TRBJ2-5; 7 bases agree with TRBD1. From germline, CDR1 is SNHLY and CDR2 FYNNEI. V trimming: 6 bases; J trimming: 3 bases; junction bases outside the gene matches: 1. The CDR3 runs 12 residues. CDR3 nucleotide sequence: TGTGCCAGCAGGGGGACAGAAGAGACCCAGTACTTC. Translation gives CASRGTEETQYF.

This clonotype was observed a few times. The chain employs TRBV20-1 and TRBJ2-3; D is ambiguous. CDR3 size: 13 residues. The germline gives CDR1 DFQATT, CDR2 SNEGSKA (reference sequence). V lost 0 bases to trimming and J lost 2 bases, with 6 bases between them. CDR3 nucleotides: TGCAGTGCTAGAGATGACACCACAGATACGCAGTATTTT. This translates into CSARDDTTDTQYF.

This clonotype was counted at least ten times. This chain joins TRBV12-3 or TRBV12-4 and TRBJ2-1; D unclear. The CDR3 is made up of 10 amino acids. Trimming removed 6 bases at V and 8 bases at J, with 5 bases between. CDR3 loop: CASRGYEQFF. CDR3 nucleotide sequence: TGTGCCAGCAGAGGCTATGAGCAGTTCTTC.

The CDR3 region is CATSRDGQGPRRYEQYF. The CDR3 coding sequence is TGTGCCACCAGCAGAGATGGACAGGGTCCGAGGCGCTACGAGCAGTACTTC. The chain uses TRBV15 and TRBJ2-7; 8 bases are a match to TRBD1. V lost 0 bases, J lost 3 bases, and 10 bases stayed unmatched. The CDR3 extends over 17 amino acids. Per the germline V gene, CDR1 is LNHNV and CDR2 is YYDKDF (reference sequence).

The sample holds many counts of this clonotype. V and J are TRBV12-3 or TRBV12-4 and TRBJ2-3; D might be TRBD2 (6 bases). The CDR3 contains 18 residues. Trimming stripped 7 bases from V and 2 bases from J, with 25 bases between. CDR3 sequence: CASTPGLPRLEHTDTQYF. CDR3 in DNA: TGTGCCAGCACCCCGGGACTTCCCCGCCTAGAGCACACAGATACGCAGTATTTT.

This clonotype has ten or more counts. The chain joins TRBV28 to TRBJ2-1; no clear D gene. The CDR3 contains 15 residues. Germline CDR1 reads MDHEN; CDR2 reads SYDVKM. V lost 3 bases and J 10 bases, leaving 19 bases between the germline ends. CDR3 in DNA: TGTGCCAGCAGTTTGTATCTAGACCCCCCCATGGAGCAGTTCTTC. Residues: CASSLYLDPPMEQFF.

As to this clonotype: With a much larger clone just one base away, this may be a read error. The chain links TRBV20-1 to TRBJ2-7; D may be TRBD2 (6 bases). CDR1 and CDR2 (germline): DFQATT, SNEGSKA (reference sequence). The CDR3 consists of 13 residues. CDR3 loop: CSATKTSYYEQHF. The CDR3 nucleotides are TGCAGTGCTACAAAAACTAGCTACTACGAGCAGCACTTC.

There are many counts of this clonotype. This rearrangement joins TRBV5-6 to TRBJ2-7, with D possibly matching TRBD1 (5 bases). The V end lost 0 bases, the J end lost 6 bases, and 7 bases lay between the germline ends. CDR3 length equals 12 residues. Germline lookup yields CDR1 SGHDT and CDR2 YYEEEE. In nucleotides, the CDR3 is TGTGCCAGCAGCTTGGCAGGGCGCGAGCAGTACTTC. It encodes CASSLAGREQYF.

This clonotype appeared a few times. The rearrangement uses TRBV28 and TRBJ2-1; D possibly corresponds to TRBD2 (6 bases). V dropped 5 bases and J dropped 6 bases, with 20 bases sitting between them. Germline CDR1 MDHEN, CDR2 SYDVKM. This CDR3 is built from 16 residues. The CDR3 protein is CASSDDGTLGSNEQFF. CDR3 in DNA: TGTGCCAGCAGTGACGACGGGACTCTGGGGTCCAATGAGCAGTTCTTC.

There are a few counts of this clonotype. CDR3: CACPGHTGELFF. CDR3 nucleotides: TGTGCCTGTCCCGGTCACACCGGGGAGCTGTTTTTT. This rearrangement joins TRBV30 to TRBJ2-2; the D is unclear. V was cut by 6 bases and J by 3 bases, with 8 bases left in between. The CDR3 consists of 12 residues. Germline lookup yields CDR1 GTSNPN and CDR2 SVGIG (reference sequence).

As to this clonotype: With a much larger clone just one base away, this may be a read error. V and J are TRBV9 and TRBJ2-7, with D possibly being TRBD2 (5 bases). CDR1 SGDLS and CDR2 YYNGEE come from the germline V gene. The CDR3 has 14 residues. CDR3 sequence reads: CSSSVEGSSYEQYF. CDR3 nucleotides: TGTTCCAGCAGCGTTGAGGGAAGCTCCTACGAGCAGTACTTC.

Concerning this clonotype itself: Just one base apart from a much larger clone, this may be a read error. The CDR3 sequence is CSALAGETYEQYF. CDR3 sequence (DNA): TGCAGCGCTTTAGCGGGAGAGACCTACGAGCAGTACTTC. The chain uses TRBV29-1 and TRBJ2-7, with 9 positions matching TRBD2. The germline gives CDR1 SQVTM, CDR2 ANQGSEA. The length of the CDR3 is 13 residues. The ends lost 7 bases at V and 2 bases at J; junction bases unmatched: 6.

This clonotype has at least ten counts. The gene calls are TRBV7-9 and TRBJ2-3; TRBD2 is a possible D gene (6 bases). The CDR3 runs 15 residues. The ends were cut back, 3 bases at V and 5 bases at J, with 15 bases in the middle. The germline V gene encodes CDR1 SEHNR and CDR2 FQNEAQ (reference sequence). The CDR3 coding sequence is TGTGCCAGCAGCTTTGTGGAGGGAGTGAGAGATACGCAGTATTTT. As protein: CASSFVEGVRDTQYF.